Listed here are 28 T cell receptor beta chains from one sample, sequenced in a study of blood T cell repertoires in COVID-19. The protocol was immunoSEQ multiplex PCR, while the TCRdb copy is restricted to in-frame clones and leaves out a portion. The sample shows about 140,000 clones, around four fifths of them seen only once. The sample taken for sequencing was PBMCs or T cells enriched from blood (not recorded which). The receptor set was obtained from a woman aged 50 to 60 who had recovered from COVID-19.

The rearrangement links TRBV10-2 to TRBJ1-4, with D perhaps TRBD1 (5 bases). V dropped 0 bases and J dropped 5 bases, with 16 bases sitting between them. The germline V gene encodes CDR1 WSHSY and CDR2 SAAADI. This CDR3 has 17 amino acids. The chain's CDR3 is CASSESTWGRMNEKLFF. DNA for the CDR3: TGCGCCAGCAGTGAGTCGACTTGGGGCAGGATGAATGAAAAACTGTTTTTT.

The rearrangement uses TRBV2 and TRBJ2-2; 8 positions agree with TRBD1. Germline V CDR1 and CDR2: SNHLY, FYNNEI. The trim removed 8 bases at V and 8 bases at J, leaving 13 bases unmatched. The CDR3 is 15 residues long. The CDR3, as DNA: TGTGCCAGCGGGCTCGGGACAGGCCTTTTGGGGGAGCTGTTTTTT. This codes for CASGLGTGLLGELFF.

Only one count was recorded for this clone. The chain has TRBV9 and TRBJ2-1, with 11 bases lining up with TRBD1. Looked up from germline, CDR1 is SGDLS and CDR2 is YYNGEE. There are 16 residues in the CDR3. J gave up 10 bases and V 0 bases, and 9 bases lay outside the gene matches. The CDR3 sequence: CASSVAGQGAGREQFF. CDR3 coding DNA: TGTGCCAGCAGCGTAGCAGGACAGGGGGCCGGGCGGGAGCAGTTCTTC.

CDR3 coding DNA: TGTGCCAGCAGCGTGTCATCGGGACTAGCGGGTAGCCAGCAGTACTTC. Amino acid sequence: CASSVSSGLAGSQQYF. This chain joins TRBV5-4 and TRBJ2-7; 12 bases align to TRBD2. Trimming took 4 bases from V and 8 from J; bases not matched to a gene: 13. Per germline, CDR1 SGHNT and CDR2 YYREEE (reference sequence). The CDR3 is made up of 16 amino acids. Filled out from reference TRBV5-4 and TRBJ2-7, the complete variable domain reads ETGVTQSPTHLIKTRGQQVTLRCSSQSGHNTVSWYQQALGQGPQFIFQYYREEENGRGNFPPRFSGLQFPNYSSELNVNALELDDSALYLCASSVSSGLAGSQQYFGPGTRLTVT.

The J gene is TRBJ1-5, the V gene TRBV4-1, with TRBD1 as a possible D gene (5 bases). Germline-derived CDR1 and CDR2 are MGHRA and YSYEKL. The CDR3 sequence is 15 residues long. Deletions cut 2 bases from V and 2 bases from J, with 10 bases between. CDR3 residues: CASSQKQAGNQPQHF. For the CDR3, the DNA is TGCGCCAGCAGCCAAAAACAGGCGGGCAATCAGCCCCAGCATTTT.

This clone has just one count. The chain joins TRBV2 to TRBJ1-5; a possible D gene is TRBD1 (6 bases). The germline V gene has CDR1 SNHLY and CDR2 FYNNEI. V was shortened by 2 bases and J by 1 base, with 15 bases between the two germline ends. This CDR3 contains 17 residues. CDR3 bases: TGTGCCAGCAGTGAAAGGGTTAGGGGGGGAAGCAATCAGCCCCAGCATTTT. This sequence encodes CASSERVRGGSNQPQHF. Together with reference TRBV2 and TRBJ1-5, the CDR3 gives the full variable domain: EPEVTQTPSHQVTQMGQEVILRCVPISNHLYFYWYRQILGQKVEFLVSFYNNEISEKSEIFDDQFSVERPDGSNFTLKIRSTKLEDSAMYFCASSERVRGGSNQPQHFGDGTRLSIL.

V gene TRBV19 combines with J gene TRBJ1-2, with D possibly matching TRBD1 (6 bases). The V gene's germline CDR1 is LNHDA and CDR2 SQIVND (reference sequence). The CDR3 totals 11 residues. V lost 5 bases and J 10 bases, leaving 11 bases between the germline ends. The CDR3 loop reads CASSLRQAYTF. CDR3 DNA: TGTGCCAGTAGTTTACGACAGGCCTACACCTTC.

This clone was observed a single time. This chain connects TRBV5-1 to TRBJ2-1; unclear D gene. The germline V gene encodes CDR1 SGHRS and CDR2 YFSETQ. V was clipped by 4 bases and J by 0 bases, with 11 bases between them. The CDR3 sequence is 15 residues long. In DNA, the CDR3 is TGCGCCAGCAGCAAGACACAGAGCTCCTACAATGAGCAGTTCTTC. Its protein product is CASSKTQSSYNEQFF.

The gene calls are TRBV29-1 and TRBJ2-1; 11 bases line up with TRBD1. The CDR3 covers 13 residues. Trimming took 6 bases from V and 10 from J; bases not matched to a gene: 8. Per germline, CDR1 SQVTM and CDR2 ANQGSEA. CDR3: CSVAGTGGGEQFF. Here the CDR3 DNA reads TGCAGCGTGGCCGGGACAGGGGGAGGGGAGCAGTTCTTC.

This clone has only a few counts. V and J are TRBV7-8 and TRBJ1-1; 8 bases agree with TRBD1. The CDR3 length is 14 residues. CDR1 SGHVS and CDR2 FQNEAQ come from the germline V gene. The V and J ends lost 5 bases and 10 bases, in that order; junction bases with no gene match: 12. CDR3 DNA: TGTGCCAGCAGCCCCGGGACAGGTCTTGCGGGAGCTTTCTTT. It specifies CASSPGTGLAGAFF.

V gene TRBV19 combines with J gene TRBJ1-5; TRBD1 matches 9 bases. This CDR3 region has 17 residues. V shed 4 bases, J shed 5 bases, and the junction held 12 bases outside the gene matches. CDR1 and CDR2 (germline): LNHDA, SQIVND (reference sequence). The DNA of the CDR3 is TGTGCCAGTAGTAGGGGAGAGGGACAGGGTCAATATCAGCCCCAGCATTTT. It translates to CASSRGEGQGQYQPQHF.

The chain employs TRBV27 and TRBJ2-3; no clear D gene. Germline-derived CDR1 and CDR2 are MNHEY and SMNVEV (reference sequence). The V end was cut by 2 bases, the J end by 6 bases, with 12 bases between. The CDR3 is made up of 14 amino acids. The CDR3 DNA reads TGTGCCAGCAGTTTAGAAAACCCCCGGGATACGCAGTATTTT. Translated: CASSLENPRDTQYF.

DNA of the CDR3: TGTGCCAGTAGTATGGGGGACAGGAAAAACAATGAGCAGTTCTTC. Its translation: CASSMGDRKNNEQFF. This chain uses TRBV19 with TRBJ2-1; 8 bases align to TRBD1. The CDR3 totals 15 residues. V dropped 3 bases and J dropped 5; count of bases not matched to a gene: 6. The germline V gene has CDR1 LNHDA and CDR2 SQIVND (reference sequence).

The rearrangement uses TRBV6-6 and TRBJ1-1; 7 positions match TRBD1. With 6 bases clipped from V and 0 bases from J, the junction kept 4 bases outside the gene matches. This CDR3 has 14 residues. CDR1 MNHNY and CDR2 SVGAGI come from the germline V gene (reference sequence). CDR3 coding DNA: TGTGCCAGCAGGGACAGGTCTATGAACACTGAAGCTTTCTTT. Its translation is CASRDRSMNTEAFF.

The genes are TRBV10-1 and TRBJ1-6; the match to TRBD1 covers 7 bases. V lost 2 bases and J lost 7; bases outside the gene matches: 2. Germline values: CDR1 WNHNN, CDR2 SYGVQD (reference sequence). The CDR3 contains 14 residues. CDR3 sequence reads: CASSEQGVNSPLHF. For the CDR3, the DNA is TGCGCCAGCAGTGAGCAGGGGGTGAATTCACCCCTCCACTTT.

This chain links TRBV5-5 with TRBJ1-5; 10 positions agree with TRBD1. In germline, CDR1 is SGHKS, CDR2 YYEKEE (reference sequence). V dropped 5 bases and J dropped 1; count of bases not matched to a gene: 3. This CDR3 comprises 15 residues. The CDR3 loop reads CASRRDRGSNQPQHF. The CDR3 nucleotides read TGTGCCAGCAGGAGGGACAGGGGCAGCAATCAGCCCCAGCATTTT.

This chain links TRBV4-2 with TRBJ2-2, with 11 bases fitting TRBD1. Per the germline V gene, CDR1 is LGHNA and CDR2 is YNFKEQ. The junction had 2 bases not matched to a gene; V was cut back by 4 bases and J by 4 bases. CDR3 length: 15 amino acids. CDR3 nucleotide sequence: TGTGCCAGCAGCCGAGGACAGGGGGCCACCGGGGAGCTGTTTTTT. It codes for CASSRGQGATGELFF.

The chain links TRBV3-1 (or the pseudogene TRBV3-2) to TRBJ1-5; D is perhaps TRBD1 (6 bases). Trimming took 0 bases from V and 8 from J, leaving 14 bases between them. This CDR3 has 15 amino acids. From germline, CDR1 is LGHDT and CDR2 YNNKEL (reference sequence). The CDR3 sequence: CASSQDPGVGKPQHF. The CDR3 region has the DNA TGTGCCAGCAGCCAAGATCCAGGGGTTGGGAAGCCCCAGCATTTT.

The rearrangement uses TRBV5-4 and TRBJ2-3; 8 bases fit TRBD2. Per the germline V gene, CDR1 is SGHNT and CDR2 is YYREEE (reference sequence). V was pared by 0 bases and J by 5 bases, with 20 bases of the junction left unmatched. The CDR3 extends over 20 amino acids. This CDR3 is CASSLVGALSAGGLRDTQYF. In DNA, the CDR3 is TGTGCCAGCAGCTTGGTAGGGGCCTTGTCGGCGGGGGGACTGAGAGATACGCAGTATTTT.

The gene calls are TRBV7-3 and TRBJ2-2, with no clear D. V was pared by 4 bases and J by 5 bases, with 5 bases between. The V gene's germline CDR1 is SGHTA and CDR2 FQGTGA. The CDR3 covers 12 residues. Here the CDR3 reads CASSSQTGELFF. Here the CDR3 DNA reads TGTGCCAGCAGCTCCCAAACCGGGGAGCTGTTTTTT.

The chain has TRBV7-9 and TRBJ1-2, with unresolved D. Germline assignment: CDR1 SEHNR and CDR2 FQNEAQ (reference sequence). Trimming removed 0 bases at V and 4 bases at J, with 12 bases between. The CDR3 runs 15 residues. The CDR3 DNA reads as TGTGCCAGCAGCTTAGCCGAGGCCCCCGCCTATGGCTACACCTTC. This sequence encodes CASSLAEAPAYGYTF.

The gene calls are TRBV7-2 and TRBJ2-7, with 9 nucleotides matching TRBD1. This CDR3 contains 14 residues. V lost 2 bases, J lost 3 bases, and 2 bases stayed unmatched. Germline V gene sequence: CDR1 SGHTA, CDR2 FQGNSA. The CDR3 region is CASSLKTGGYEQYF. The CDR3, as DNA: TGTGCCAGCAGCTTAAAGACAGGGGGCTACGAGCAGTACTTC.

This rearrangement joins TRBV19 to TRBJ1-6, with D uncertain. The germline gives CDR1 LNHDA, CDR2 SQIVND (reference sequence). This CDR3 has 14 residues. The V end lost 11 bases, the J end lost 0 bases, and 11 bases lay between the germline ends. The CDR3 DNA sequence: TGTGCCGAAGGAGAAAGCTCCTATAATTCACCCCTCCACTTT. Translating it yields CAEGESSYNSPLHF.

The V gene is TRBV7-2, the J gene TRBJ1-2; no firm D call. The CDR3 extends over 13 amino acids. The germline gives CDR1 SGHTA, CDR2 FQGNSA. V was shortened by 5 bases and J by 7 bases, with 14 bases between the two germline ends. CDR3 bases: TGTGCCAGCAGCCCCCATCCCGAGGGTGGCTACACCTTC. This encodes CASSPHPEGGYTF.

CDR3 loop: CASSLQGAFAFF. The CDR3 DNA reads as TGTGCCAGTAGTCTACAGGGGGCATTTGCTTTCTTT. V gene TRBV19 combines with J gene TRBJ1-1; TRBD1 aligns across 9 bases. The CDR3 covers 12 residues. Per the germline V gene, CDR1 is LNHDA and CDR2 is SQIVND (reference sequence). The ends lost 5 bases at V and 11 bases at J; junction bases unmatched: 6.

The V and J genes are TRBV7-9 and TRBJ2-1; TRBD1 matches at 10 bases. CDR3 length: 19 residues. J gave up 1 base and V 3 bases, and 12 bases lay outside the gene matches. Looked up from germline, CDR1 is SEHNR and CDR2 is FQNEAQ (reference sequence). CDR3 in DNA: TGTGCCAGCAGCTTTTCGGCCGGAGAGGGACAGGGGTCCTACAATGAGCAGTTCTTC. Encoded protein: CASSFSAGEGQGSYNEQFF. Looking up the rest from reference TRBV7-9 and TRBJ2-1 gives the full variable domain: DTGVSQNPRHKITKRGQNVTFRCDPISEHNRLYWYRQTLGQGPEFLTYFQNEAQLEKSRLLSDRFSAERPKGSFSTLEIQRTEQGDSAMYLCASSFSAGEGQGSYNEQFFGPGTRLTVL.

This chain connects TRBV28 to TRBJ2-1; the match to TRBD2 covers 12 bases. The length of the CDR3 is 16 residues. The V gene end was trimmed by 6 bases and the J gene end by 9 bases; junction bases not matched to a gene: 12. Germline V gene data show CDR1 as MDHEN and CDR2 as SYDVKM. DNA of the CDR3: TGTGCCAGCAGCCCTCTAGCGGGGGGGGATTATGGTGAGCAGTTCTTC. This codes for CASSPLAGGDYGEQFF.

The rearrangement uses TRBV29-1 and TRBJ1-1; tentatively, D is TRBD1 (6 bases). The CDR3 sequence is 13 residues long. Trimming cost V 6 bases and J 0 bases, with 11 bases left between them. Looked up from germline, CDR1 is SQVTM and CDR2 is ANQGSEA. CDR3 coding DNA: TGCAGCGTCTCAGGGGTTATGAACACTGAAGCTTTCTTT. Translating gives CSVSGVMNTEAFF.